Detailed here is one TCR beta chain. This entry is derived from a study of blood T cell repertoires in COVID-19. Study overall: Sources were T cells, B-cell-depleted T cells, or PBMCs; the material itself was cDNA or gDNA.

How the authors handled the data: Amplification from reference gene primers served as the basis for estimated nucleated cell counts. Method: immunoSEQ multiplex PCR; TCRdb's copy keeps in-frame clones and lacks some. Clonal size and the V and J genes are those of that table, whereas D and trimming came from the DNA. The data show 250,000 to 300,000 clones, around nine tenths seen once. Cohort 3 donors were reported recovered after two negative PCRs, clearance, or symptom resolution. Germline loops: CDR1 SGDLS, CDR2 YYNGEE. V was cut by 2 bases and J by 1 base, with 11 bases left in between. The CDR3 totals 15 residues.

Sample: PBMCs or T cells enriched from blood (not recorded which). The chain recombines TRBV9 with TRBJ2-3, with D possibly matching TRBD2 (6 bases). The clonotype comes from a woman in her thirties who had recovered from COVID-19. CDR3 sequence: CASSVKAGGTDTQYF. The CDR3 DNA follows: TGTGCCAGCAGCGTGAAAGCGGGCGGCACAGATACGCAGTATTTT.